This TCR beta chain was obtained from a study of shared clonotypes between healthy human individuals. Study details: CD4 naive and memory got three plates each, CD8 naive two, CD8 memory one. Overall study results and limits: Four donors had 5% to 6.5% of their naive CD4 clonotypes in common.

Several immunoSEQ plates held equal portions of the genomic DNA taken from each subset. The authors' processing: Filtering differed, since immunoSEQ gave only junction sequences and no quality scores. Data came from immunoSEQ multiplex PCR; TCRdb stores just in-frame clones and leaves some out. That table supplies the V and J calls and clone size; D and trimming were determined from the DNA. The sample has roughly 2,000,000 clones; less than 95% are singletons. Of note for this clone: The target antigen is unknown.

Naive CD8 populations comprised CD45RO-negative cells positively selected for CCR7, excluding terminally differentiated effector memory CD45RA+ cells. The CDR3 runs 13 residues. The ends were cut back, 6 bases at V and 0 bases at J, with 6 bases in the middle. Germline CDR1 MNHEY, CDR2 SMNVEV (reference sequence). Material for sequencing was naive CD8+ T cells sorted from blood. This TCR was recovered from a man between 18 and 29 years old in good health. The V gene is TRBV27, the J gene TRBJ2-1; D unresolved. The CDR3 DNA reads as TGTGCCAGCAGGCAGGACTCCTACAATGAGCAGTTCTTC. Its translation is CASRQDSYNEQFF.